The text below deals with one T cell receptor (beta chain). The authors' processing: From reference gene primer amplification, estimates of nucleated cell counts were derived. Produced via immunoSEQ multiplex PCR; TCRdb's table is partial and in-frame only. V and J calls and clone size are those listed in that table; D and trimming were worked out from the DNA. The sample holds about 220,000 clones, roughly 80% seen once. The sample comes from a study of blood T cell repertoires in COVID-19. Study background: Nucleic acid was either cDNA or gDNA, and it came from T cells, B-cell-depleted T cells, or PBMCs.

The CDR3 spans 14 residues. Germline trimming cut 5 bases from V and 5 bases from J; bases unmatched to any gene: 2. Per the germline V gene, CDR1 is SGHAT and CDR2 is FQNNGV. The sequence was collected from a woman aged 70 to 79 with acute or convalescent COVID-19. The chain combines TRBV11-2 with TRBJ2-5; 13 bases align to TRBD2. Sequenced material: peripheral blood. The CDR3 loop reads CASSTLAGGETQYF. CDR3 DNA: TGTGCCAGCAGCACACTAGCGGGGGGGGAGACCCAGTACTTC.